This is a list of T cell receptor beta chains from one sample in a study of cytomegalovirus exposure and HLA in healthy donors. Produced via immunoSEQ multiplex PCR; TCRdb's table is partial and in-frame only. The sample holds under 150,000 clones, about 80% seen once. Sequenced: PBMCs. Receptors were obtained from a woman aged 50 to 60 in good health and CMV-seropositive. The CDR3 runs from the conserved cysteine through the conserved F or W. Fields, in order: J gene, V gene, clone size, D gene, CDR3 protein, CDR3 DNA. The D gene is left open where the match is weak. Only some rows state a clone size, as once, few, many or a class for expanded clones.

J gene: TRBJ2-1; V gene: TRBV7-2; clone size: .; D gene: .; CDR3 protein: CASSFDSSSYNEQFF; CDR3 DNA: TGTGCCAGCAGCTTCGATTCTAGCTCCTACAATGAGCAGTTCTTC
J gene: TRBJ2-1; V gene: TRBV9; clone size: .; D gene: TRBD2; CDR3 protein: CASSVVGSGISNEQFF; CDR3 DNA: TGTGCCAGCAGCGTAGTGGGGAGCGGGATATCAAATGAGCAGTTCTTC
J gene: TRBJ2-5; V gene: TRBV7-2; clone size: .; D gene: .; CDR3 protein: CASSLGQAQETQYF; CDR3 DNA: TGTGCCAGCAGCTTAGGGCAGGCCCAAGAGACCCAGTACTTC
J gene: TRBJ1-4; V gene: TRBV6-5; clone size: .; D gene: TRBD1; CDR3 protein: CASSRQGRGEKLFF; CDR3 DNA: TGTGCCAGCAGTCGACAGGGGCGGGGTGAAAAACTGTTTTTT
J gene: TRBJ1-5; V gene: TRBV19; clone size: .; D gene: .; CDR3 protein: CASSTVFNQPQHF; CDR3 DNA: TGTGCCAGTAGTACGGTCTTCAATCAGCCCCAGCATTTT
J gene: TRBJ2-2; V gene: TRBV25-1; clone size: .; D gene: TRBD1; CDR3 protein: CASSGRGLGTGELFF; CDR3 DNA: TGTGCCAGCAGTGGTAGGGGGCTCGGCACCGGGGAGCTGTTTTTT
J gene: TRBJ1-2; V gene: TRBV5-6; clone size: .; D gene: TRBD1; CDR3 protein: CASSYTGGHGAGYTF; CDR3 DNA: TGTGCCAGCAGTTATACAGGGGGCCATGGGGCTGGCTACACCTTC
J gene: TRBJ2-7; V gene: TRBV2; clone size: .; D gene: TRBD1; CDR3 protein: CASSEAGSGTGDYEQYF; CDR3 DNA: TGTGCCAGCAGTGAAGCGGGCTCCGGGACAGGGGACTACGAGCAGTACTTC
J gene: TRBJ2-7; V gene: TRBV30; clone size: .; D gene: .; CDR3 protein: CAWSGINGPSPQYF; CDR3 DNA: TGTGCCTGGAGTGGGATAAATGGGCCTTCCCCCCAGTACTTC
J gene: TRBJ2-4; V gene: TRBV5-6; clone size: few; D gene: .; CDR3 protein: CASSPGVRLDIQYF; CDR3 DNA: TGTGCCAGCAGCCCGGGAGTCCGGTTGGACATTCAGTACTTC
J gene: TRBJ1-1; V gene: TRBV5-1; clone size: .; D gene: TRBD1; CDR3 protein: CASSLGPQTGGNTEAFF; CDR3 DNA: TGCGCCAGCAGCTTGGGCCCCCAGACAGGGGGGAACACTGAAGCTTTCTTT
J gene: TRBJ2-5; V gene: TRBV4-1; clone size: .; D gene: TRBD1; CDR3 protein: CASSQFYRGTKETQYF; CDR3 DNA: TGCGCCAGCAGCCAATTTTACAGGGGTACCAAAGAGACCCAGTACTTC
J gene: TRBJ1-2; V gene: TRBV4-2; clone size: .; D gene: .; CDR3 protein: CASSQDTTSSTNYGYTF; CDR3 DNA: TGTGCCAGCAGCCAAGATACGACATCCTCTACTAACTATGGCTACACCTTC
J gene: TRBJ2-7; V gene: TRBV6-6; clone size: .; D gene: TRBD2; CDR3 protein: CASNLQLAWEQYF; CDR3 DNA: TGTGCCAGCAACCTACAACTAGCGTGGGAGCAGTACTTC
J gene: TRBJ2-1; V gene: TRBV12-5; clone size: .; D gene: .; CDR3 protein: CASGLRITGYPYNEQFF; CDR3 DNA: TGTGCTAGTGGTTTAAGGATCACAGGCTATCCCTACAATGAGCAGTTCTTC
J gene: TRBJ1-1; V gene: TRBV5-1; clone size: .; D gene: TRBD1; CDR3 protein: CASSLVQRGPNTEAFF; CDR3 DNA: TGCGCCAGCAGCTTGGTACAGAGGGGGCCGAACACTGAAGCTTTCTTT
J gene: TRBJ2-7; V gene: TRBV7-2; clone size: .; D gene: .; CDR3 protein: CASSLGTAYEQYF; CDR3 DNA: TGTGCCAGCAGCTTAGGGACAGCCTACGAGCAGTACTTC